The 32 T cell receptor beta chains below all came from one sample that was sequenced in a study of vaccination effects on CD4 cells after COVID-19. Their recognized antigens are unknown. Scientists isolated CD4+ T cells after an approximately 9-day culture period ended. Sequencing used immunoSEQ multiplex PCR; TCRdb keeps in-frame clones, though not all of them. The table includes about 74,000 clones, roughly 80% detected once. Here the sequenced sample was CD4+ T cells from PBMCs cultured without peptide, taken before COVID-19 vaccination. These receptors were taken from a human donor who received a COVID-19 vaccine.

The count of this clone is one. CDR3 nucleotide sequence: TGCGCCAGCAGCCACGGCACGGGGGGGTACCAAGAGACCCAGTACTTC. It encodes CASSHGTGGYQETQYF. This chain uses TRBV4-1 with TRBJ2-5; 8 positions match TRBD2. V was pared by 3 bases and J by 0 bases, with 6 bases of the junction left unmatched. This CDR3 has 16 residues. Per germline, CDR1 MGHRA and CDR2 YSYEKL.

The rearrangement uses TRBV6-6 and TRBJ1-5, with TRBD1 matching 9 bases. The V gene end was trimmed by 6 bases and the J gene end by 6 bases; junction bases not matched to a gene: 6. CDR1 and CDR2 from the germline V gene are MNHNY and SVGAGI (reference sequence). The CDR3 spans 14 residues. The CDR3 reads CASRIQGAIQPQHF. CDR3 coding DNA: TGTGCCAGCAGGATACAGGGGGCTATTCAGCCCCAGCATTTT.

V usage is TRBV4-2 and J usage is TRBJ2-3; tentative D call: TRBD1 (6 bases). In germline, CDR1 is LGHNA, CDR2 YNFKEQ. The CDR3 contains 15 residues. V lost 1 base to trimming and J lost 4 bases, with 12 bases between them. The CDR3 nucleotides are TGTGCCAGCAGCCAAGCGGCCAGGGGAGCAGATACGCAGTATTTT. Translation: CASSQAARGADTQYF.

The genes are TRBV7-2 and TRBJ1-1, with 11 bases matching TRBD1. V lost 4 bases and J lost 4; bases outside the gene matches: 5. Germline V gives CDR1 SGHTA, CDR2 FQGNSA. CDR3 size: 15 residues. Written as DNA, the CDR3 is TGTGCCAGCAGCTCAACGGGGACAGGGGGCACTGAAGCTTTCTTT. Translated: CASSSTGTGGTEAFF.

The chain has TRBV7-3 and TRBJ2-3, with 10 positions matching TRBD2. V shed 5 bases, J shed 6 bases, and the junction held 8 bases outside the gene matches. This CDR3 contains 15 residues. Germline values: CDR1 SGHTA, CDR2 FQGTGA. The CDR3 region has the DNA TGTGCCAGCAGCCCCAGCGGGGGGGCAGGGGATACGCAGTATTTT. It specifies CASSPSGGAGDTQYF.

V gene TRBV19 combines with J gene TRBJ1-5; 7 nucleotides match TRBD1. CDR1 and CDR2 (germline): LNHDA, SQIVND (reference sequence). This CDR3 has 17 residues. Losses at the gene ends were 8 bases for V and 1 base for J; bases not matched to a gene: 14. In DNA, the CDR3 is TGTGCCAGTCAGGGGGGGAACAGGGTCCAAAGCAATCAGCCCCAGCATTTT. Translation gives CASQGGNRVQSNQPQHF.

CDR3 DNA: TGTGCCAAGAGACCGGGACCAAACACAGATACGCAGTATTTT. It codes for CAKRPGPNTDTQYF. The rearrangement links TRBV19 to TRBJ2-3; the D call may be TRBD1 or TRBD2 (5 bases each). CDR1 LNHDA and CDR2 SQIVND come from the germline V gene (reference sequence). The CDR3 consists of 14 residues. Trimming shortened V by 10 bases and J by 2 bases, and 16 bases separated the two germline ends.

V usage is TRBV11-2 and J usage is TRBJ1-1; 11 bases map to TRBD1. V lost 6 bases to trimming and J lost 3 bases; unmatched junction nucleotides: 9. CDR3 length equals 16 residues. Germline V gene sequence: CDR1 SGHAT, CDR2 FQNNGV. This CDR3 reads CASSWTGGDPDTEAFF. The CDR3 region has the DNA TGTGCCAGCAGTTGGACAGGGGGCGATCCGGACACTGAAGCTTTCTTT.

This clone has just a few counts. The rearrangement links TRBV18 to TRBJ1-1; D gene uncertain. The germline CDR1 and CDR2 sequences are KGHSH and LQKENI. Deletions cut 2 bases from V and 4 bases from J, with 14 bases between. The CDR3 has 15 amino acids. The CDR3 DNA reads as TGTGCCAGCTCACCATCTCTGGCAAAGGGCACTGAAGCTTTCTTT. As protein: CASSPSLAKGTEAFF.

This sequence joins TRBV5-1 and TRBJ1-1; D unresolved. The germline V and J ends were trimmed by 5 bases and 1 base, with 12 bases remaining between them. CDR3 size: 14 residues. Germline V CDR1 and CDR2: SGHRS, YFSETQ. The CDR3 bases are TGCGCCAGCAGGAATTCGGGATCGAACACTGAAGCTTTCTTT. It translates to CASRNSGSNTEAFF.

V usage is TRBV2 and J usage is TRBJ1-4; a weak D match, TRBD1 (6 bases). CDR1 is SNHLY, CDR2 FYNNEI, per germline. The CDR3 spans 12 residues. With 7 bases removed from V and 6 bases from J, the gap between germline ends came to 9 bases. The CDR3 protein is CASKDRDEKLFF. The CDR3 nucleotides read TGTGCCAGCAAGGACAGAGATGAAAAACTGTTTTTT.

The genes are TRBV5-1 and TRBJ2-1; D tentatively fits TRBD1 or TRBD2 (5 bases each). V lost 7 bases to trimming and J lost 10 bases, with 18 bases between them. The germline V gene encodes CDR1 SGHRS and CDR2 YFSETQ. The CDR3 runs 13 residues. The CDR3 reads CASYDGRGTEQFF. The CDR3 bases are TGCGCCAGCTATGACGGTCGGGGCACCGAGCAGTTCTTC.

The chain is built from TRBV9 and TRBJ2-2, with D perhaps matching TRBD1 (6 bases). V was trimmed by 4 bases and J by 4 bases, leaving 11 bases between them. CDR1 is SGDLS and CDR2 is YYNGEE in the germline V gene. The CDR3 length is 14 residues. The CDR3 nucleotides read TGTGCCAGCAGCCCACAGGGAAGCACCGGGGAGCTGTTTTTT. This sequence encodes CASSPQGSTGELFF.

The chain carries TRBV15 and TRBJ2-3, with 13 nucleotides matching TRBD2. The trim removed 0 bases at V and 8 bases at J, leaving 5 bases unmatched. Germline CDR1 LNHNV, CDR2 YYDKDF (reference sequence). This CDR3 has 16 amino acids. The CDR3 DNA reads as TGTGCCACCAGCAGAGATCCGGGACTAGCGGGGTTTACGCAGTATTTT. This codes for CATSRDPGLAGFTQYF. Full variable domain (rest looked up from reference TRBV15 and TRBJ2-3): DAMVIQNPRYQVTQFGKPVTLSCSQTLNHNVMYWYQQKSSQAPKLLFHYYDKDFNNEADTPDNFQSRRPNTSFCFLDIRSPGLGDTAMYLCATSRDPGLAGFTQYFGPGTRLTVL.

This chain joins TRBV2 and TRBJ2-5; 9 nucleotides line up with TRBD1. V lost 6 bases and J lost 2; bases outside the gene matches: 4. The CDR3 length is 14 residues. CDR1 is SNHLY and CDR2 is FYNNEI in the germline V gene. In nucleotides, the CDR3 is TGTGCCAGCAGGCCCGGACAGGGGCAAGAGACCCAGTACTTC. Translating it yields CASRPGQGQETQYF. Filled out from reference TRBV2 and TRBJ2-5, the complete variable domain reads EPEVTQTPSHQVTQMGQEVILRCVPISNHLYFYWYRQILGQKVEFLVSFYNNEISEKSEIFDDQFSVERPDGSNFTLKIRSTKLEDSAMYFCASRPGQGQETQYFGPGTRLLVL.

This sequence joins TRBV19 and TRBJ2-3; 11 bases are shared with TRBD2. With 7 bases clipped from V and 2 bases from J, the junction kept 5 bases outside the gene matches. The V gene's germline CDR1 is LNHDA and CDR2 SQIVND (reference sequence). The CDR3 has 15 residues. CDR3 residues: CASTDSGGATDTQYF. The CDR3 DNA follows: TGTGCCAGTACCGATAGCGGGGGGGCCACAGATACGCAGTATTTT.

This rearrangement joins TRBV9 to TRBJ1-1; no reliable D call. Germline V gene sequence: CDR1 SGDLS, CDR2 YYNGEE. The germline V and J ends were trimmed by 0 bases and 1 base, with 4 bases remaining between them. The CDR3 is made up of 13 amino acids. The chain's CDR3 is CASSVGANTEAFF. Written as DNA, the CDR3 is TGTGCCAGCAGCGTAGGGGCGAACACTGAAGCTTTCTTT.

V and J are TRBV5-1 and TRBJ1-1, with a possible D match to TRBD1 (6 bases). Trimming stripped 2 bases from V and 4 bases from J, with 12 bases between. The germline gives CDR1 SGHRS, CDR2 YFSETQ. The CDR3 covers 14 residues. The CDR3 here is CASSFGGAGTEAFF. Written as DNA, the CDR3 is TGCGCCAGCAGCTTCGGGGGGGCGGGCACTGAAGCTTTCTTT.

The chain joins TRBV12-3 or TRBV12-4 to TRBJ2-2; D is perhaps TRBD1 (6 bases). V was pared by 9 bases and J by 5 bases, with 13 bases between. The CDR3 consists of 13 residues. CDR3 sequence reads: CASRQGLTGELFF. The DNA of the CDR3 is TGTGCCAGTCGGCAGGGGTTAACCGGGGAGCTGTTTTTT.

The V and J genes are TRBV4-1 and TRBJ1-4; 9 bases line up with TRBD1. Germline V lookup: CDR1 MGHRA, CDR2 YSYEKL. CDR3 size: 16 residues. V was pared by 2 bases and J by 6 bases, with 7 bases of the junction left unmatched. This CDR3 reads CASSQPGQGEHEKLFF. CDR3 coding DNA: TGCGCCAGCAGCCAACCGGGACAGGGCGAGCATGAAAAACTGTTTTTT.

The rearrangement links TRBV4-1 to TRBJ2-1; 8 bases are a match to TRBD1. CDR1 and CDR2 (germline): MGHRA, YSYEKL. V lost 4 bases and J lost 2; bases outside the gene matches: 10. This CDR3 is 17 amino acids long. The CDR3 nucleotides are TGCGCCAGCAGCCCACAACAGGGGGTGGCGGCCTACAATGAGCAGTTCTTC. It codes for CASSPQQGVAAYNEQFF.

This clone was recorded only once. This sequence joins TRBV28 and TRBJ2-1; D possibly corresponds to TRBD2 (5 bases). V lost 6 bases, J lost 0 bases, and 6 bases lay in between. CDR1 MDHEN and CDR2 SYDVKM come from the germline V gene. CDR3 size: 13 residues. The CDR3 loop reads CASRLDSYNEQFF. CDR3 in DNA: TGTGCCAGCAGACTAGACTCCTACAATGAGCAGTTCTTC.

The chain recombines TRBV5-1 with TRBJ2-7; 8 nucleotides line up with TRBD2. Per germline, CDR1 SGHRS and CDR2 YFSETQ. With V trimmed by 2 bases and J by 10 bases, 11 bases remained unmatched. The CDR3 runs to 14 residues. As DNA, the CDR3 is TGCGCCAGCAGCTTAACAGCGGGAGACCCCGGCCAGTACGTC. Translation: CASSLTAGDPGQYV.

The rearrangement uses TRBV6-2 or TRBV6-3 and TRBJ1-2, with D perhaps TRBD1 (5 bases). The germline V and J ends were trimmed by 4 bases and 4 bases, with 16 bases remaining between them. Germline V gene sequence: CDR1 MNHEY, CDR2 SVGEGT. CDR3 length: 15 amino acids. CDR3 sequence: CASSSAGRVLYGYTF. The DNA of the CDR3 is TGTGCCAGCAGTTCAGCCGGCAGGGTTCTCTATGGCTACACCTTC.

This clone has just one count. The gene calls are TRBV27 and TRBJ2-1, with 13 bases identical to TRBD2. Germline V gives CDR1 MNHEY, CDR2 SMNVEV (reference sequence). The CDR3 loop spans 13 amino acids. V shed 7 bases and J 8 bases; nucleotides not matched to a gene: 2. Here the CDR3 DNA reads TGTGCCAGCATACTAGCGGGGGGGCATGAGCAGTTCTTC. The encoded protein is CASILAGGHEQFF.

This sequence joins TRBV7-9 and TRBJ2-5, with 10 bases aligning to TRBD1. Per germline, CDR1 SEHNR and CDR2 FQNEAQ (reference sequence). This CDR3 contains 15 residues. The V and J ends lost 5 bases and 5 bases, in that order; junction bases with no gene match: 8. The CDR3 here is CASSPGTGAMETQYF. CDR3 nucleotides: TGTGCCAGCAGCCCCGGGACAGGGGCGATGGAGACCCAGTACTTC.

The J gene is TRBJ2-5, the V gene TRBV3-1 (or the pseudogene TRBV3-2); 7 bases match TRBD1. Per germline, CDR1 LGHDT and CDR2 YNNKEL (reference sequence). This CDR3 contains 14 residues. V shed 4 bases and J 4 bases; nucleotides not matched to a gene: 6. The CDR3 DNA reads TGTGCCAGCAGCCGACGACAGGGCTCAGAGACCCAGTACTTC. This gives the protein CASSRRQGSETQYF.

This clone showed up just a few times. V gene TRBV6-5 combines with J gene TRBJ1-6, with 7 positions matching TRBD1. V lost 6 bases to trimming and J lost 6 bases; unmatched junction nucleotides: 8. Germline V gene lookup returns CDR1 MNHEY and CDR2 SVGAGI. This CDR3 is built from 15 residues. The CDR3 region is CASRSTGSGNSPLHF. The CDR3 nucleotides are TGTGCCAGCAGATCGACAGGGTCTGGTAATTCACCCCTCCACTTT.

The rearrangement uses TRBV7-6 and TRBJ1-2; D not certain. The CDR3 extends over 14 amino acids. Germline V gene sequence: CDR1 SGHVS, CDR2 FNYEAQ. V dropped 5 bases and J dropped 7 bases, with 17 bases sitting between them. CDR3 bases: TGTGCCAGCAGCCGAGGCCCTATTTCAGGTGGCTACACCTTC. It encodes CASSRGPISGGYTF.

The chain employs TRBV14 and TRBJ2-3, with D unclear. This CDR3 is built from 15 residues. Germline CDR1 reads SGHDN; CDR2 reads FVKESK. Deletions cut 0 bases from V and 0 bases from J, with 7 bases between. The CDR3 sequence is CASSQDGYSTDTQYF. The CDR3 DNA sequence: TGTGCCAGCAGCCAAGATGGGTATAGCACAGATACGCAGTATTTT.

This clone has just one count. The gene calls are TRBV11-2 and TRBJ1-3; no firm D call. This CDR3 is built from 13 residues. V was cut by 1 base and J by 2 bases, with 3 bases left in between. CDR1 is SGHAT and CDR2 is FQNNGV in the germline V gene. DNA for the CDR3: TGTGCCAGCAGCTTAGGGGCTGGAAACACCATATATTTT. Its translation: CASSLGAGNTIYF.

The rearrangement joins TRBV11-2 to TRBJ2-7; 7 positions match TRBD1. The CDR3 spans 15 residues. V lost 0 bases and J lost 1; bases outside the gene matches: 3. Germline assignment: CDR1 SGHAT and CDR2 FQNNGV. This chain's CDR3 is CASSLEGRGSYEQYV. DNA for the CDR3: TGTGCCAGCAGCTTAGAGGGCAGGGGGTCCTACGAGCAGTACGTC.